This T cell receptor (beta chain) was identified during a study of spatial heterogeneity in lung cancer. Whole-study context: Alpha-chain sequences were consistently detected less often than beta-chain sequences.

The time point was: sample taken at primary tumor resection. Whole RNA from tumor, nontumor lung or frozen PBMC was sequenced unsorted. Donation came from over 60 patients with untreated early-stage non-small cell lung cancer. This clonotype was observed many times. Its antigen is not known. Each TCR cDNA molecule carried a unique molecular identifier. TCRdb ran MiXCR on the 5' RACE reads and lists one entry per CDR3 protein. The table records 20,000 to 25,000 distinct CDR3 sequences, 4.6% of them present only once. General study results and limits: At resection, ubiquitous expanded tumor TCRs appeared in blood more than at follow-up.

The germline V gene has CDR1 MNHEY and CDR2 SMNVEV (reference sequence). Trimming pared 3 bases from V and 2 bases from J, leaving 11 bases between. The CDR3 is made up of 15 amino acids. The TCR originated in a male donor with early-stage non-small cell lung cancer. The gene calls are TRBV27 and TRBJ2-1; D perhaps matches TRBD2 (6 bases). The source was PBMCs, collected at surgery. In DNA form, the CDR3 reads TGTGCCAGCAGTTTGTTGGGACTTCCCTACAATGAGCAGTTCTTC. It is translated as CASSLLGLPYNEQFF.